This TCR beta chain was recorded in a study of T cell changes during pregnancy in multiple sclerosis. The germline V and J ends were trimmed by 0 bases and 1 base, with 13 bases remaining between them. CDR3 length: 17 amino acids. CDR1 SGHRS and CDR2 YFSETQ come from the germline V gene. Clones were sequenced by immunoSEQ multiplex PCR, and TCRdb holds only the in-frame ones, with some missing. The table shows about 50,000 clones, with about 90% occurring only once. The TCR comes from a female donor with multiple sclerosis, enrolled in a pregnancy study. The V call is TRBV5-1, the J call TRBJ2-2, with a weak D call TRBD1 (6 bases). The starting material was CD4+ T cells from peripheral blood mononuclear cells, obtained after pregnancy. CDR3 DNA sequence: TGCGCCAGCAGCTTGGGTGGGGGCTCCTGGAACACCGGGGAGCTGTTTTTT. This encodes CASSLGGGSWNTGELFF. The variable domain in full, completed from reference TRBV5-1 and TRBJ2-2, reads KAGVTQTPRYLIKTRGQQVTLSCSPISGHRSVSWYQQTPGQGLQFLFEYFSETQRNKGNFPGRFSGRQFSNSRSEMNVSTLELGDSALYLCASSLGGGSWNTGELFFGEGSRLTVL.